A single TCR beta chain is shown here with its context. The sample originates from a study of control samples from healthy donors and cancer patients. Sequenced by immunoSEQ multiplex PCR; TCRdb stores in-frame clones only, minus some. Of 150,000 or so clones in the sample, 80% to 95% were seen once. The V gene's germline CDR1 is MNHEY and CDR2 SVGAGI. The CDR3 runs to 15 residues. V lost 5 bases and J lost 6, with 17 bases in between. The sequenced sample consisted of blood. This TCR was recovered from a man in his late teens or twenties in good health. V gene TRBV6-5 combines with J gene TRBJ2-1; a weak D match, TRBD2 (6 bases). The CDR3 reads CASSRGLREVNEQFF. The CDR3, as DNA: TGTGCCAGCAGTCGTGGACTGAGGGAGGTCAATGAGCAGTTCTTC.